This is a list of T cell receptor beta chains from one sample in a study of OX40 agonist ivuxolimab in advanced cancers. Data came from immunoSEQ multiplex PCR; TCRdb stores just in-frame clones and leaves some out. The sample includes roughly 32,000 clones, 88% seen only once; the top ten take 58%. The sequencing used CD4+ or CD8+ T cells sorted from blood, collected in a trial of the OX40 agonist ivuxolimab. All receptors come from an adult with an advanced solid tumor such as melanoma, head and neck, liver or kidney cancer. The CDR3 runs from the conserved cysteine through the conserved F or W. The D gene is left open where the match is weak. A row's size may be missing; if present it is once, few, many or a size class.

size	D	V	J	DNA	CDR3
.	TRBD1	TRBV5-6	TRBJ1-1	TGTGCCAGCAGCTTCCGGGACAGTGCAAACACTGAAGCTTTCTTT	CASSFRDSANTEAFF
.	TRBD1	TRBV30	TRBJ1-4	TGTGCCTGGAGTGGGTGGGGACAGCCCTTAATATTGGCTAATGAAAAACTGTTTTTT	CAWSGWGQPLILANEKLFF
.	TRBD2	TRBV2	TRBJ2-1	TGTGCCACCTGGGCCTTGACTAGCGGGGAAGGGAATGAGCAGTTCTTC	CATWALTSGEGNEQFF
once	.	TRBV27	TRBJ2-6	TGTGCCAGCAAGGGAGGGGCCAACGTCCTGACTTTC	CASKGGANVLTF
few	.	TRBV27	TRBJ2-4	TGTGCCAGCATCTCCCCCCACGACATTCAGTACTTC	CASISPHDIQYF
few	.	TRBV4-1	TRBJ2-5	TGCGCCAGCAGCCAAGATCCAGCCGGGGAGACCCAGTACTTC	CASSQDPAGETQYF
.	.	TRBV7-3	TRBJ2-7	TGTGCCAGCAGCCCAAGGTACGGGACGGACCCCTACGAGCAGTACTTC	CASSPRYGTDPYEQYF
.	.	TRBV7-9	TRBJ1-2	TGTGCCAGCAGCTTAGTAGGGGAGGGCTACACCTTC	CASSLVGEGYTF
few	TRBD1	TRBV7-9	TRBJ1-6	TGTGCCAGCAGGTCAACGGACAGGGAGCTTAATTCACCCCTCCACTTT	CASRSTDRELNSPLHF
.	TRBD2	TRBV2	TRBJ2-2	TGTGCCAGCAGTGAAGGGGGGGGGACGGCCGGGGAGCTGTTTTTT	CASSEGGGTAGELFF
.	TRBD1	TRBV6-4	TRBJ1-2	TGTGCCAGCAGGGGACAGGGACATTGGGGCTACACCTTC	CASRGQGHWGYTF
.	.	TRBV15	TRBJ2-3	TGTGCCACCAGCAGAGAGACAGATACGCAGTATTTT	CATSRETDTQYF
.	TRBD1	TRBV5-3	TRBJ1-5	TGTGCCAGAAGCCCGTGGACAGGGGGCAATCAGCCCCAGCATTTT	CARSPWTGGNQPQHF
.	.	TRBV30	TRBJ1-4	TGTGCCTGGGGCGTAGGAGAAAAACTGTTTTTT	CAWGVGEKLFF
.	.	TRBV13	TRBJ2-5	TGTGCCAGCAGCCTCCGACTGGGAGAGACCCAGTACTTC	CASSLRLGETQYF
.	TRBD1	TRBV7-8	TRBJ2-3	TGTGCCAGCAGCGCTAGGGCCGTGGGACAGACTGGGGATACGCAGTATTTT	CASSARAVGQTGDTQYF
.	TRBD1	TRBV19	TRBJ1-2	TGTGCCAGTAGTATAGACTGGACAGGGGCCACGTCTAACTATGGCTACACCTTC	CASSIDWTGATSNYGYTF
.	.	TRBV6-6	TRBJ2-5	TGTGCCAGCAGTTACTCGAGGCAGGGAGAGGAGACCCAGTACTTC	CASSYSRQGEETQYF
.	.	TRBV6-1	TRBJ2-1	TGTGCCACCACCCATCACAATGAGCAGTTCTTC	CATTHHNEQFF
.	.	TRBV11-3	TRBJ2-3	TGTGCCAGCAGGTACCCGGGGCTAAAGGAGTATTTT	CASRYPGLKEYF
.	TRBD1	TRBV5-1	TRBJ2-1	TGCGCCAGCAGCGGTACCGGGACAGGGGTCCACAATGAGCAGTTCTTC	CASSGTGTGVHNEQFF